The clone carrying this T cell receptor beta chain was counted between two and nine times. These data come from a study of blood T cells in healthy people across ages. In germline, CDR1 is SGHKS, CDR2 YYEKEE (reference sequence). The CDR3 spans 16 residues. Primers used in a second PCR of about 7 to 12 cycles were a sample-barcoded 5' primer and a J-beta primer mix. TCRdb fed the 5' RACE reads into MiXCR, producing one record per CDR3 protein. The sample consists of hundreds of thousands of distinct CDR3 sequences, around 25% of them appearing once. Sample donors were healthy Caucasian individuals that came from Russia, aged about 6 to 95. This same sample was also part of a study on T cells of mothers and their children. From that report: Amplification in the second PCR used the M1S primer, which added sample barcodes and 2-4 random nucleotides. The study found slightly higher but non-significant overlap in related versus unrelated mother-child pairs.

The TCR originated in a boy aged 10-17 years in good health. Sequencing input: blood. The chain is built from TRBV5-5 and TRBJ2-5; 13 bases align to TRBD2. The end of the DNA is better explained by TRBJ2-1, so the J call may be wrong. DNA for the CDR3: TGTGCCAGCAGCTTGGTGACTAGCGGGGGGCAGAATGAGCAGTTCTTC. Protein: CASSLVTSGGQNEQFF.